This is a list of T cell receptor beta chains from one sample in a study of cytomegalovirus exposure and HLA in healthy donors. Repertoires were generated with immunoSEQ multiplex PCR, while TCRdb's copy carries only in-frame clones and drops some. The table lists some 78,000 clones, almost 97% of them singletons. Material for sequencing was PBMCs. The receptors shown here come from a man aged 18 to 29 in good health and CMV-seropositive. The CDR3 runs from the conserved cysteine through the conserved F or W. The order of the fields is D gene, J gene, clone size, V gene, CDR3 DNA, CDR3 protein. D genes are given only for firm matches. The size of a clone is reported for some rows only, either as once, few or many, or as a class for expanded clones.

D: -; J: TRBJ1-2; size: once; V: TRBV4-1; DNA: TGCGCCAGCAGCCAGAGGGGGTATGGCTACACCTTC; CDR3: CASSQRGYGYTF
D: TRBD1; J: TRBJ2-7; size: -; V: TRBV4-1; DNA: TGCGCCAGCAGCCAAGGACAGGGGTCCTACGAGCAGTACTTC; CDR3: CASSQGQGSYEQYF
D: -; J: TRBJ2-7; size: once; V: TRBV19; DNA: TGTGCCTCCCTTGGGGGGGCGAACGAGCAGTACTTC; CDR3: CASLGGANEQYF
D: -; J: TRBJ2-7; size: once; V: TRBV6-1; DNA: TGTGCCAGCAGTGCCGGGATCTCCTCCTACGAGCAGTACTTC; CDR3: CASSAGISSYEQYF
D: TRBD2; J: TRBJ2-3; size: -; V: TRBV9; DNA: TGTGCCAGCAGCACCGGGACTAGTACGACAGATACGCAGTATTTT; CDR3: CASSTGTSTTDTQYF
D: TRBD1; J: TRBJ1-5; size: -; V: TRBV2; DNA: TGTGCCAGCAGAGGGGACAGGGAAGAATCAAATCAGCCCCAGCATTTT; CDR3: CASRGDREESNQPQHF
D: -; J: TRBJ2-3; size: -; V: TRBV5-1; DNA: TGCGCCAGCAGTGTGGGGAGCGTAAAAGCAGGCACAGATACGCAGTATTTT; CDR3: CASSVGSVKAGTDTQYF
D: TRBD2; J: TRBJ2-7; size: -; V: TRBV4-1; DNA: TGCGCCAGCAGCGAAGGACTAGCCCCCGGTCGGGAGCAGTACTTC; CDR3: CASSEGLAPGREQYF
D: -; J: TRBJ2-7; size: once; V: TRBV11-2; DNA: TGTGCCAGCAACCCTATTACCTCTCTAGGGGACGAGCAGTACTTC; CDR3: CASNPITSLGDEQYF
D: TRBD1; J: TRBJ1-3; size: -; V: TRBV2; DNA: TGTGCCAGCAGCGGGGGACAGGGGTATTCTGGAAACACCATATATTTT; CDR3: CASSGGQGYSGNTIYF
D: -; J: TRBJ1-1; size: -; V: TRBV6-5; DNA: TGTGCCAGCAGTTACTCGTCGGGGGGAACTGAAGCTTTCTTT; CDR3: CASSYSSGGTEAFF
D: TRBD2; J: TRBJ2-5; size: -; V: TRBV7-3; DNA: TGTGCCAGCAGCTTATCGTGTACAATCCTAGCGGGAGGGACGGAGACCCAGTACTTC; CDR3: CASSLSCTILAGGTETQYF
D: -; J: TRBJ2-1; size: -; V: TRBV6-5; DNA: TGTGCCAGCAGTCTCGACTACTACAATGAGCAGTTCTTC; CDR3: CASSLDYYNEQFF
D: TRBD1; J: TRBJ1-1; size: -; V: TRBV6-5; DNA: TGTGCCAGCAGACAGGGGGCGGTAGCTTTCTTT; CDR3: CASRQGAVAFF
D: TRBD1; J: TRBJ1-1; size: -; V: TRBV25-1; DNA: TGTGCCAGCAGTGACCTTCGGGGGGACAGGGGCGTGCAAGCTTTCTTT; CDR3: CASSDLRGDRGVQAFF
D: -; J: TRBJ2-5; size: -; V: TRBV2; DNA: TGTGCCACCTCTGAAGAGGCTAAAGAGACCCAGTACTTC; CDR3: CATSEEAKETQYF
D: TRBD1; J: TRBJ1-1; size: -; V: TRBV19; DNA: TGTGCCAGTAGAGGACAGGGTGACACTGAAGCTTTCTTT; CDR3: CASRGQGDTEAFF
D: -; J: TRBJ2-6; size: -; V: TRBV19; DNA: TGTGCCAGTCAGTCTGGGGCCAACGTCCTGACTTTC; CDR3: CASQSGANVLTF
D: -; J: TRBJ2-7; size: -; V: TRBV19; DNA: TGTGCCACGAGCCTCGGGGGGCCAAACGAGCAGTACTTC; CDR3: CATSLGGPNEQYF
D: -; J: TRBJ1-2; size: -; V: TRBV5-1; DNA: TGCGCCAGCAGCCTCTCAGGGTCCGAGGACTATGGCTACACCTTC; CDR3: CASSLSGSEDYGYTF
D: -; J: TRBJ2-7; size: -; V: TRBV30; DNA: TGTGCCTGGAGTCCGGGACACATCTACGAGCAGTACTTC; CDR3: CAWSPGHIYEQYF
D: -; J: TRBJ2-1; size: -; V: TRBV2; DNA: TGTGCCAGCAGTGAATGGGGAGAGAACTACAATGAGCAGTTCTTC; CDR3: CASSEWGENYNEQFF
D: TRBD2; J: TRBJ2-5; size: -; V: TRBV27; DNA: TGTGCCAGCAGTTCTCCTAGCGGCGAGGAGACCCAGTACTTC; CDR3: CASSSPSGEETQYF
D: TRBD2; J: TRBJ2-7; size: -; V: TRBV10-2; DNA: TGCGCCAGCAGGGAGGGAGGGAATGAGCAGTACTTC; CDR3: CASREGGNEQYF
D: TRBD1; J: TRBJ2-1; size: -; V: TRBV10-2; DNA: TGCGCCAGCAGTGTGGGGACAGGGCCCATCAATGAGCAGTTCTTC; CDR3: CASSVGTGPINEQFF
D: TRBD1; J: TRBJ2-2; size: -; V: TRBV5-8; DNA: TGTGCCAGTAAAAAGTCTCCGGGACAGGACACCGGGGAGCTGTTTTTT; CDR3: CASKKSPGQDTGELFF
D: -; J: TRBJ2-1; size: -; V: TRBV5-1; DNA: TGCGCCAGCAGCTTGGTTTCCAGGCTCTACAATGAGCAGTTCTTC; CDR3: CASSLVSRLYNEQFF
D: TRBD2; J: TRBJ2-3; size: -; V: TRBV5-1; DNA: TGCGCCAGCAGCGCGGCTAGCGGGAGATCAGATACGCAGTATTTT; CDR3: CASSAASGRSDTQYF
D: TRBD1; J: TRBJ2-2; size: -; V: TRBV28; DNA: TGTGCCAGCAGTGTGAGGACAGGGGGATTAATCGGGGAGCTGTTTTTT; CDR3: CASSVRTGGLIGELFF
D: -; J: TRBJ1-5; size: -; V: TRBV5-1; DNA: TGCGCCAGCAGCTTGGGCTTCCGTTCGCTACAGGGAATGTACAGCAATCAGCCCCAGCATTTT; CDR3: CASSLGFRSLQGMYSNQPQHF
D: -; J: TRBJ2-3; size: -; V: TRBV4-1; DNA: TGCGCCAGCAGCCGAGCCTCCGACACAGATACGCAGTATTTT; CDR3: CASSRASDTDTQYF
D: -; J: TRBJ2-7; size: -; V: TRBV9; DNA: TGTGCCAGCAGCGTAGCGCCAACAGGTACTTACTACGAGCAGTACTTC; CDR3: CASSVAPTGTYYEQYF
D: TRBD2; J: TRBJ2-3; size: once; V: TRBV28; DNA: TGTGCCAGCAGTTTATCCCGAGCGGGGAGCACAGATACGCAGTATTTT; CDR3: CASSLSRAGSTDTQYF
D: -; J: TRBJ1-5; size: -; V: TRBV5-6; DNA: TGTGCCAGCAGCTTGATCTCGCAGCCCCAGCATTTT; CDR3: CASSLISQPQHF
D: TRBD1; J: TRBJ2-2; size: -; V: TRBV19; DNA: TGTGCCAGTAGTAGACAGGGCTCGAACACCGGGGAGCTGTTTTTT; CDR3: CASSRQGSNTGELFF
D: -; J: TRBJ2-2; size: -; V: TRBV6-6; DNA: TGTGCCAGCAGTAGCGGGAACACCGGGGAGCTGTTTTTT; CDR3: CASSSGNTGELFF